The 27 T cell receptor beta chains below were found in one sample sequenced in a study of chemoradiotherapy in HPV16-positive cancers. The method was immunoSEQ multiplex PCR; TCRdb's version includes in-frame clones alone and lacks a portion of them. The table records 13,000 to 15,000 clones, roughly 90% of them present only once. This specimen was blood, taken from a patient who underwent chemoradiotherapy. These receptors were obtained from a human donor with HPV-associated anogenital cancer.

DNA of the CDR3: TGCGCCAGCAGCCCGGGGACAGGGATTGATCAGCCCCAGCATTTT. Its translation: CASSPGTGIDQPQHF. This chain links TRBV5-1 with TRBJ1-5, with 9 nucleotides matching TRBD1. The CDR3 spans 15 residues. With V trimmed by 4 bases and J by 5 bases, 7 bases remained unmatched. The germline CDR1 and CDR2 sequences are SGHRS and YFSETQ.

Concerning this clone: A junction end diverges from the germline sequence, so it may reflect a read error. The rearrangement links TRBV7-7 to TRBJ1-1; D call uncertain. The CDR3 runs 14 residues. CDR1 and CDR2 (germline): SSHAT, FNYEAQ (reference sequence). The CDR3 nucleotides are TGTGCTAGCAGCTTATATGAACAATCCACTGAAGCTTTCTTT. It encodes CASSLYEQSTEAFF.

This chain connects TRBV30 to TRBJ1-1; D is undetermined. The CDR3 length is 12 residues. Trimming shortened V by 2 bases and J by 9 bases, and 13 bases separated the two germline ends. Germline V gene data show CDR1 as GTSNPN and CDR2 as SVGIG (reference sequence). CDR3: CAWSTTVGKAFF. In nucleotides, the CDR3 is TGTGCCTGGAGTACAACGGTGGGGAAAGCTTTCTTT.

The V gene is TRBV7-7, the J gene TRBJ1-4; a weak D match, TRBD1 (6 bases). The ends were cut back, 6 bases at V and 12 bases at J, with 17 bases in the middle. Germline V gene sequence: CDR1 SSHAT, CDR2 FNYEAQ (reference sequence). The CDR3 sequence is 13 residues long. The CDR3 DNA reads TGTGCCAGCAGTCCAGACAGGCCTAAACAACTGTTTTTT. Translated, it gives CASSPDRPKQLFF.

The V call is TRBV4-3, the J call TRBJ1-1; a possible D gene is TRBD1 (5 bases). The V end was cut by 0 bases, the J end by 1 base, with 9 bases between. Germline V gives CDR1 LGHNA, CDR2 YSLEER. The CDR3 extends over 15 amino acids. The CDR3 here is CASSQDGGPNTEAFF. DNA for the CDR3: TGCGCCAGCAGCCAAGACGGGGGACCGAACACTGAAGCTTTCTTT.

V gene TRBV30 combines with J gene TRBJ2-2; possibly TRBD1 for D (6 bases). CDR3 size: 15 residues. V gave up 3 bases and J gave up 7 bases, with 18 bases separating them. Per the germline V gene, CDR1 is GTSNPN and CDR2 is SVGIG (reference sequence). The CDR3 sequence: CAWSDQGHWSGELFF. DNA of the CDR3: TGTGCCTGGAGCGACCAGGGACATTGGAGCGGGGAGCTGTTTTTT.

The genes are TRBV19 and TRBJ1-6; the D is unclear. In germline, CDR1 is LNHDA, CDR2 SQIVND (reference sequence). The CDR3 covers 13 residues. Trimming pared 5 bases from V and 14 bases from J, leaving 16 bases between. The CDR3 loop reads CASSPNTEKSLHF. The CDR3 bases are TGTGCCAGTAGTCCTAACACGGAAAAATCCCTCCACTTT.

This clone was counted between two and nine times. V usage is TRBV20-1 and J usage is TRBJ1-2; D may be TRBD1 (6 bases). V was cut by 1 base and J by 12 bases, with 6 bases left in between. The CDR3 contains 9 residues. Germline V CDR1 and CDR2: DFQATT, SNEGSKA (reference sequence). Here the CDR3 DNA reads TGCAGTGCTAGAGCAGGGGACACCTTC. It specifies CSARAGDTF.

J is TRBJ1-3 and V is TRBV12-5, with D hard to call. This CDR3 spans 17 amino acids. The germline V and J ends were trimmed by 5 bases and 1 base, with 18 bases remaining between them. Germline CDR1 and CDR2: LGHNT and FRNRAP. CDR3: CASGLSHARKSGNTIYF. DNA of the CDR3: TGTGCTAGTGGTCTGAGCCACGCCAGAAAATCTGGAAACACCATATATTTT. The variable domain in full, completed from reference TRBV12-5 and TRBJ1-3, reads DARVTQTPRHKVTEMGQEVTMRCQPILGHNTVFWYRQTMMQGLELLAYFRNRAPLDDSGMPKDRFSAEMPDATLATLKIQPSEPRDSAVYFCASGLSHARKSGNTIYFGEGSWLTVV.

The rearrangement joins TRBV4-1 to TRBJ1-2, with 8 bases aligning to TRBD1. Germline CDR1 is MGHRA and CDR2 is YSYEKL. V shed 4 bases, J shed 0 bases, and the junction held 10 bases outside the gene matches. The CDR3 length is 17 residues. CDR3 sequence: CASSLMGQASSNYGYTF. CDR3 sequence (DNA): TGCGCCAGCAGCCTGATGGGACAGGCCTCCTCTAACTATGGCTACACCTTC.

The chain recombines TRBV5-1 with TRBJ2-3; TRBD1 agrees at 7 bases. This CDR3 spans 14 amino acids. V dropped 4 bases and J dropped 5; count of bases not matched to a gene: 7. The germline V gene has CDR1 SGHRS and CDR2 YFSETQ. The CDR3 nucleotides are TGCGCCAGCAGCAACGGACAGGTGGGAGATACGCAGTATTTT. The encoded protein is CASSNGQVGDTQYF.

In this sample, this clone turned up once. The V gene is TRBV6-4, the J gene TRBJ2-3; 8 bases line up with TRBD2. Trimming removed 6 bases from V and 2 bases from J; junction bases left unmatched: 10. There are 16 residues in the CDR3. Germline V gives CDR1 MRHNA, CDR2 SNTAGT. The CDR3 sequence: CASSRGSGAYTDTQYF. The CDR3 DNA follows: TGTGCCAGCAGCCGGGGTAGCGGGGCCTACACAGATACGCAGTATTTT.

The chain combines TRBV10-3 with TRBJ2-7; TRBD2 matches at 9 bases. In germline, CDR1 is ENHRY, CDR2 SYGVKD. The CDR3 runs 14 residues. V lost 5 bases, J lost 4 bases, and 6 bases stayed unmatched. The CDR3 DNA reads as TGTGCCATCAGTTTAGCGGGGGATCGGTACGAGCAGTACTTC. This gives the protein CAISLAGDRYEQYF.

J is TRBJ1-1 and V is TRBV10-3; a weak D match, TRBD1 (5 bases). The CDR3 runs 11 residues. The V gene's germline CDR1 is ENHRY and CDR2 SYGVKD. V was pared by 8 bases and J by 10 bases, with 14 bases between. CDR3 DNA: TGTGCCATCGGTAGCGGGGGAAGAGCTTTCTTT. Translation: CAIGSGGRAFF.

The chain joins TRBV15 to TRBJ1-2; 10 bases are a match to TRBD1. V shed 1 base and J 1 base; nucleotides not matched to a gene: 6. Germline values: CDR1 LNHNV, CDR2 YYDKDF (reference sequence). The CDR3 runs 17 residues. The CDR3 coding sequence is TGTGCCACCAGCAGAGGAGCCGGGACAGGGGTTAACTATGGCTACACCTTC. It translates to CATSRGAGTGVNYGYTF.

The J gene is TRBJ1-2, the V gene TRBV20-1; D gene unclear. CDR1 and CDR2 (germline): DFQATT, SNEGSKA (reference sequence). The CDR3 loop spans 10 amino acids. V dropped 0 bases and J dropped 12 bases, with 8 bases sitting between them. CDR3: CSARDPVDTF. DNA for the CDR3: TGCAGTGCTAGAGATCCAGTGGACACCTTC.

This chain connects TRBV30 to TRBJ2-3, with 7 bases lining up with TRBD1. This CDR3 is 13 amino acids long. The junction had 6 bases not matched to a gene; V was cut back by 3 bases and J by 6 bases. Germline V gene data show CDR1 as GTSNPN and CDR2 as SVGIG (reference sequence). CDR3 amino acids: CAWSPGTADTQYF. The CDR3 nucleotides are TGTGCCTGGAGCCCAGGGACAGCCGATACGCAGTATTTT.

The CDR3 nucleotides are TGTGCCAGCAGTGTTTCGGGGGAGAACACTGAAGCTTTCTTT. This gives the protein CASSVSGENTEAFF. This chain links TRBV6-4 with TRBJ1-1; perhaps TRBD1 as D (5 bases). CDR3 length equals 14 residues. Germline assignment: CDR1 MRHNA and CDR2 SNTAGT. The V gene lost 4 bases and the J gene lost 1 base, with 10 bases spanning the gap.

The chain is built from TRBV6-5 and TRBJ2-5, with a possible D match to TRBD2 (6 bases). The CDR3 runs to 15 residues. CDR1 MNHEY and CDR2 SVGAGI come from the germline V gene. V gave up 2 bases and J gave up 4 bases, with 14 bases separating them. The CDR3 loop reads CASSYRGDGGETQYF. The CDR3 DNA sequence: TGTGCCAGCAGTTACCGCGGGGACGGAGGAGAGACCCAGTACTTC.

The rearrangement joins TRBV7-9 to TRBJ2-3, with 13 bases lining up with TRBD2. Germline V CDR1 and CDR2: SEHNR, FQNEAQ (reference sequence). The CDR3 has 15 amino acids. With 4 bases clipped from V and 5 bases from J, the junction kept 3 bases outside the gene matches. CDR3 sequence (DNA): TGTGCCAGCAGCTGGACTAGCGGGGGAGAAGATACGCAGTATTTT. Translated: CASSWTSGGEDTQYF.

The V call is TRBV6-5, the J call TRBJ2-5, with TRBD1 matching 8 bases. Gene TRBJ2-7 matches the end of the DNA better, so the J call may be wrong. The CDR3 has 14 amino acids. Germline values: CDR1 MNHEY, CDR2 SVGAGI. The CDR3 loop is CASSPGQGSYEQYF. The CDR3, as DNA: TGTGCCAGCAGCCCCGGACAGGGCTCCTACGAGCAGTACTTC.

The CDR3 DNA reads TGTGCCAGCTCCCACCCCGGACAGGGGTCTAACTATGGCTACACCTTC. Its translation is CASSHPGQGSNYGYTF. The gene calls are TRBV18 and TRBJ1-2; TRBD1 agrees at 9 bases. The CDR3 has 16 amino acids. Germline-derived CDR1 and CDR2 are KGHSH and LQKENI. Unmatched junction bases numbered 8, after V lost 6 bases and J lost 0 bases.

This chain uses TRBV30 with TRBJ1-5, with a weak D call TRBD1 (6 bases). This CDR3 has 15 residues. Germline CDR1 and CDR2: GTSNPN and SVGIG (reference sequence). The ends were cut back, 0 bases at V and 6 bases at J, with 15 bases in the middle. In nucleotides, the CDR3 is TGTGCCTGGAGTGTACGAGGGGGGGCTGGTCAGCCCCAGCATTTT. Amino acid sequence: CAWSVRGGAGQPQHF.

A remark on this clone: One end of the junction is discordant with germline, which a read error may explain. The rearrangement uses TRBV7-2 and TRBJ1-4; 11 positions agree with TRBD1. Germline V gives CDR1 SGHTA, CDR2 FQGNSA. This CDR3 region has 15 residues. CDR3 bases: TGTGCCAGCAGCTTAAGCAACGGACAGGGGGCCGAACAGACATTT. Translated, it gives CASSLSNGQGAEQTF.

The sample holds a few counts of this clone. V and J are TRBV19 and TRBJ1-6; 9 bases fit TRBD1. Trimming removed 7 bases from V and 2 bases from J; junction bases left unmatched: 6. Germline V gene data show CDR1 as LNHDA and CDR2 as SQIVND (reference sequence). This CDR3 comprises 16 residues. Here the CDR3 reads CASKDRGEAYNSPLHF. CDR3 bases: TGTGCCAGTAAGGACAGGGGAGAGGCCTATAATTCACCCCTCCACTTT.

J is TRBJ2-1 and V is TRBV19, with 12 bases that match TRBD2. V was clipped by 8 bases and J by 6 bases; unmatched bases: 8. From germline, CDR1 is LNHDA and CDR2 SQIVND (reference sequence). The CDR3 is 15 amino acids. The chain's CDR3 is CASGRLAGDSNEQFF. In nucleotides, the CDR3 is TGTGCCAGTGGTAGACTAGCGGGGGACTCCAATGAGCAGTTCTTC.

The rearrangement uses TRBV6-1 and TRBJ2-1, with 11 bases matching TRBD2. Trimming at V came to 3 bases and at J to 8 bases, leaving 6 bases not matched to a gene. The CDR3 runs to 15 residues. Per the germline V gene, CDR1 is MNHNS and CDR2 is SASEGT. The CDR3 sequence: CASSDPGLAVHEQFF. The CDR3 nucleotides read TGTGCCAGCAGTGACCCGGGACTAGCGGTCCATGAGCAGTTCTTC.